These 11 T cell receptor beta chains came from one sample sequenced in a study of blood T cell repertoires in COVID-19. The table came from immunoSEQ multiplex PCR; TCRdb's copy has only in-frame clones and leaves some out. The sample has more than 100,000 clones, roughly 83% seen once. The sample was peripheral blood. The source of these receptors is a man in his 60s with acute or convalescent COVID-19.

This chain's CDR3 is CASSLVPGQGNTEAFF. In DNA, the CDR3 is TGTGCCAGCAGCCTTGTCCCGGGACAGGGCAACACTGAAGCTTTCTTT. This sequence joins TRBV11-2 and TRBJ1-1; 9 bases fit TRBD1. The CDR3 length is 16 residues. Germline assignment: CDR1 SGHAT and CDR2 FQNNGV. Germline trimming cut 5 bases from V and 2 bases from J; bases unmatched to any gene: 9.

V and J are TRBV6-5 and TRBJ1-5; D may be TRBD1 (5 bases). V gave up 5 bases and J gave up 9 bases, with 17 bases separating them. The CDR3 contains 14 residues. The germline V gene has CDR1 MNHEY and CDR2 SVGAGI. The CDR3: CASSIWGLKPPQHF. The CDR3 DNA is TGTGCCAGCAGTATCTGGGGCCTTAAGCCGCCCCAGCATTTT.

The CDR3 protein is CASSLVSGAVTGELFF. The DNA for the CDR3 is TGTGCCAGCAGCTTAGTAAGCGGTGCGGTCACCGGGGAGCTGTTTTTT. This chain uses TRBV7-2 with TRBJ2-2; D is possibly TRBD2 (5 bases). Germline V CDR1 and CDR2: SGHTA, FQGNSA. The germline V and J ends were trimmed by 1 base and 4 bases, with 13 bases remaining between them. The CDR3 runs to 16 residues.

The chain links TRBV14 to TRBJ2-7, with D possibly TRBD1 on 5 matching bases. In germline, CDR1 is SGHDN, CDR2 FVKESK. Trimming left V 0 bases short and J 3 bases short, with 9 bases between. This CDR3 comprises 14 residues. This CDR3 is CASSQDAGYYEQYF. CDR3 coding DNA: TGTGCCAGCAGCCAAGACGCAGGGTACTACGAGCAGTACTTC.

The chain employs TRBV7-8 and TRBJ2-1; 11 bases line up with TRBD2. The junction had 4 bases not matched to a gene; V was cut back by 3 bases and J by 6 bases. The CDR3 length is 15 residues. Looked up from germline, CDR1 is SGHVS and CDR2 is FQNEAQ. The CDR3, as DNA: TGTGCCAGCAGCTTTACTAGCGGGGGAACCAATGAGCAGTTCTTC. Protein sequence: CASSFTSGGTNEQFF.

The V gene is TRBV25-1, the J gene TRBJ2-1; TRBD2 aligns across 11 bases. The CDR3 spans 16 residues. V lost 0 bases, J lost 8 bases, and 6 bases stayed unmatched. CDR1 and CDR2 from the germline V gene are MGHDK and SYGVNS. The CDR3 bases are TGTGCCAGCAGTGAATACGGTAGCGGGAGGGGTGATGAGCAGTTCTTC. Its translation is CASSEYGSGRGDEQFF.

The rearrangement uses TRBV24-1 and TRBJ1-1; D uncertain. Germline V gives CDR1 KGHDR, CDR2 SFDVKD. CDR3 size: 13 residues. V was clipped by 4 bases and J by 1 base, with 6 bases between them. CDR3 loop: CATSDSWNTEAFF. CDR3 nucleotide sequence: TGTGCCACCAGTGACAGTTGGAACACTGAAGCTTTCTTT.

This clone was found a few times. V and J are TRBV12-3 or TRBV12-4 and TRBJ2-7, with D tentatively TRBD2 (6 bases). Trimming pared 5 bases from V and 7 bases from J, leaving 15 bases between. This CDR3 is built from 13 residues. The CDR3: CASSIREPVEQYF. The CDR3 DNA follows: TGTGCCAGCAGTATCCGGGAGCCTGTTGAGCAGTACTTC.

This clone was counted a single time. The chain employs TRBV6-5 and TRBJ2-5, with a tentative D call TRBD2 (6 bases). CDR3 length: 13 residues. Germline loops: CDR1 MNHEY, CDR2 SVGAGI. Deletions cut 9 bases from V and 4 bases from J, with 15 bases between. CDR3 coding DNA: TGTGCCAGTTCAAGGTTGGAGGGAGAGACCCAGTACTTC. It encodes CASSRLEGETQYF.

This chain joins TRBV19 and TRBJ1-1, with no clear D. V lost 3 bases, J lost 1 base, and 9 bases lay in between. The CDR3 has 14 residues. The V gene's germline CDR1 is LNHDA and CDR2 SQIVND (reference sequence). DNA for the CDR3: TGTGCCAGTAGTATCGGGTTGTGGAACACTGAAGCTTTCTTT. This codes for CASSIGLWNTEAFF.

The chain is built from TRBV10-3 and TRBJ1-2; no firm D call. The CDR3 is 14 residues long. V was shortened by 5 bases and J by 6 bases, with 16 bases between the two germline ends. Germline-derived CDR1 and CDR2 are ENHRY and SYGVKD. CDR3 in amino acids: CAISNAREGDGYTF. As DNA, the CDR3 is TGTGCCATCAGTAATGCACGGGAGGGAGATGGCTACACCTTC.